A single sample is the source of the 17 T cell receptor beta chains below, sequenced in a study of beta chain features in type 1 diabetes. Their antigens are not known. Of the isolated RNA, all was reverse transcribed, and so the sequenced material was expressed TCRB transcripts. TCRdb keeps only in-frame clones here, not all; method: immunoSEQ multiplex PCR. The sample holds 150,000 to 200,000 clones, around 8% seen once. Study results and caveats: Among all four CD4+ subsets, Type 1 diabetes patients had TCRB CDR3s that were moderately but significantly shorter.

The sample comprised central memory CD4+ T cells from blood. The origin of the receptors is a middle-aged woman with type 1 diabetes.

This clone was seen only a few times. The gene calls are TRBV14 and TRBJ1-1; possible D gene TRBD1, 5 bases. Germline V gene lookup returns CDR1 SGHDN and CDR2 FVKESK. The CDR3 is 13 residues long. The germline V and J ends were trimmed by 4 bases and 5 bases, with 11 bases remaining between them. DNA of the CDR3: TGTGCCAGCAGCCGGAGGGGAACAACTGAAGCTTTCTTT. It specifies CASSRRGTTEAFF.

The V gene is TRBV9, the J gene TRBJ2-2; 12 bases map to TRBD2. The germline V gene has CDR1 SGDLS and CDR2 YYNGEE. Trimming took 4 bases from V and 7 from J; bases not matched to a gene: 11. The CDR3 is made up of 17 amino acids. The CDR3 protein is CASSTRLAGEPVGELFF. The CDR3 coding sequence is TGTGCCAGCAGCACCAGACTAGCGGGAGAACCTGTCGGGGAGCTGTTTTTT.

This clone was detected only a few times. The V gene is TRBV6-5, the J gene TRBJ2-2; a weak D match, TRBD2 (5 bases). The CDR3 sequence is 14 residues long. V lost 7 bases and J lost 1, with 10 bases in between. In germline, CDR1 is MNHEY, CDR2 SVGAGI. CDR3 nucleotide sequence: TGTGCCAGCAAACGGGAACAGAACACCGGGGAGCTGTTTTTT. Its protein product is CASKREQNTGELFF.

CDR3 amino acids: CASTKGAGGPQETQYF. CDR3 sequence (DNA): TGTGCCAGTACCAAAGGCGCCGGAGGACCCCAAGAGACCCAGTACTTC. The rearrangement uses TRBV19 and TRBJ2-5; TRBD2 is a possible D gene (5 bases). V was shortened by 7 bases and J by 1 base, with 19 bases between the two germline ends. This CDR3 spans 16 amino acids. Germline values: CDR1 LNHDA, CDR2 SQIVND (reference sequence). The whole variable domain, filled in from reference TRBV19 and TRBJ2-5, reads DGGITQSPKYLFRKEGQNVTLSCEQNLNHDAMYWYRQDPGQGLRLIYYSQIVNDFQKGDIAEGYSVSREKKESFPLTVTSAQKNPTAFYLCASTKGAGGPQETQYFGPGTRLLVL.

In this sample, this clone turned up a few times. J is TRBJ2-3 and V is TRBV7-2; possible D gene TRBD2, 6 bases. Trimming cost V 1 base and J 4 bases, with 15 bases left between them. Per the germline V gene, CDR1 is SGHTA and CDR2 is FQGNSA. CDR3 length: 16 amino acids. CDR3 nucleotides: TGTGCCAGCAGCTTAGGCCTACTAGCCGAACCAGATACGCAGTATTTT. Its protein product is CASSLGLLAEPDTQYF.

This clone was observed a handful of times. The chain employs TRBV6-5 and TRBJ2-7, with TRBD2 identical over 7 bases. Germline V CDR1 and CDR2: MNHEY, SVGAGI. J lost 5 bases, V lost 2 bases, and 6 bases had no gene match. CDR3 length: 14 amino acids. The CDR3 DNA reads as TGTGCCAGCAGTTACGGGAGGGAGTCGGACGAGCAGTACTTC. Protein product: CASSYGRESDEQYF.

This clone was observed a handful of times. The gene calls are TRBV19 and TRBJ1-5, with D possibly matching TRBD1 (6 bases). Trimming removed 5 bases at V and 6 bases at J, with 11 bases between. In germline, CDR1 is LNHDA, CDR2 SQIVND (reference sequence). The CDR3 covers 13 residues. CDR3 nucleotide sequence: TGTGCCAGTAGTCGACAGGACGGTCAGCCCCAGCATTTT. Amino acids: CASSRQDGQPQHF.

Only a few counts were recorded for this clone. The V gene is TRBV15, the J gene TRBJ1-2, with TRBD1 matching over 10 bases. Per germline, CDR1 LNHNV and CDR2 YYDKDF (reference sequence). Trimming cost V 0 bases and J 7 bases; bases outside gene matches: 5. The length of the CDR3 is 15 residues. Here the CDR3 reads CATSRDGQGVGGYTF. The CDR3 DNA sequence: TGTGCCACCAGCAGAGATGGACAGGGGGTAGGTGGCTACACCTTC.

There are a few counts of this clone. The chain combines TRBV4-1 with TRBJ2-1, with 9 bases matching TRBD2. Germline CDR1 and CDR2: MGHRA and YSYEKL. The CDR3 consists of 21 residues. Trimming at V came to 4 bases and at J to 2 bases, leaving 21 bases not matched to a gene. DNA for the CDR3: TGCGCCAGCAGCCGCACCCAACGAACTAGCGGGCCTCAGTTCGCCTACAATGAGCAGTTCTTC. Amino acid sequence: CASSRTQRTSGPQFAYNEQFF.

This clone was seen only a few times. V usage is TRBV10-2 and J usage is TRBJ2-7, with 8 bases identical to TRBD2. The V gene's germline CDR1 is WSHSY and CDR2 SAAADI. J was trimmed by 1 base and V by 4 bases; bases with no gene match: 15. The CDR3 loop spans 18 amino acids. Here the CDR3 reads CASSGSLAGSIGSYEQYF. As DNA, the CDR3 is TGCGCCAGCAGTGGTTCTCTAGCGGGTTCCATCGGTTCCTACGAGCAGTACTTC.

This rearrangement joins TRBV5-1 to TRBJ1-2, with 7 bases fitting TRBD1. This CDR3 comprises 14 residues. Germline CDR1 and CDR2: SGHRS and YFSETQ. V was clipped by 0 bases and J by 4 bases; unmatched bases: 3. This CDR3 is CASSLEQGFYGYTF. The CDR3 DNA is TGCGCCAGCAGCTTGGAACAGGGGTTCTATGGCTACACCTTC.

V gene TRBV18 combines with J gene TRBJ2-1; D possibly corresponds to TRBD2 (6 bases). Trimming cost V 3 bases and J 4 bases, with 7 bases left between them. The CDR3 spans 13 residues. Germline lookup yields CDR1 KGHSH and CDR2 LQKENI. As DNA, the CDR3 is TGTGCCAGCTCACCGGGGGGTTACAATGAGCAGTTCTTC. As protein: CASSPGGYNEQFF.

The J gene is TRBJ2-3, the V gene TRBV7-9, with D maybe TRBD2 (6 bases). V shed 3 bases and J shed 3 bases, with 10 bases lying between them. The germline V gene has CDR1 SEHNR and CDR2 FQNEAQ (reference sequence). This CDR3 is 14 amino acids long. For the CDR3, the DNA is TGTGCCAGCAGCTTGTCAAGCGGGACAGATACGCAGTATTTT. It is translated as CASSLSSGTDTQYF.

This clone has just a few counts. The chain joins TRBV6-1 to TRBJ2-2, with TRBD1 as a possible D gene (6 bases). The germline gives CDR1 MNHNS, CDR2 SASEGT. Trimming took off 2 bases at V and 5 bases at J, with 12 bases between the two ends. There are 15 residues in the CDR3. The CDR3 coding sequence is TGTGCCAGCAGTGAATTCGCAGGGGTGACCGGGGAGCTGTTTTTT. It encodes CASSEFAGVTGELFF.

This clone was detected only a few times. The rearrangement uses TRBV7-9 and TRBJ2-1, with 7 bases matching TRBD1. The germline V gene has CDR1 SEHNR and CDR2 FQNEAQ (reference sequence). CDR3 length: 15 amino acids. V lost 4 bases and J lost 15; bases outside the gene matches: 18. Here the CDR3 reads CASSSQGQPRNEWFF. Here the CDR3 DNA reads TGTGCCAGCAGCTCCCAGGGACAGCCTAGAAATGAGTGGTTCTTC.

There are a few counts of this clone. This chain uses TRBV7-2 with TRBJ2-2, with D maybe TRBD1 (5 bases). Trimming removed 5 bases from V and 3 bases from J, with 22 bases in between. Looked up from germline, CDR1 is SGHTA and CDR2 is FQGNSA. This CDR3 spans 18 amino acids. The CDR3 DNA follows: TGTGCCAGCAGCCCGCCCATCCAGGGTATTAGGGACACCGGGGAGCTGTTTTTT. It encodes CASSPPIQGIRDTGELFF.

The V gene is TRBV4-2, the J gene TRBJ2-6; TRBD1 matches 10 bases. Looked up from germline, CDR1 is LGHNA and CDR2 is YNFKEQ. The CDR3 consists of 17 residues. The ends lost 4 bases at V and 4 bases at J; junction bases unmatched: 7. The CDR3, as DNA: TGTGCCAGCAGCCGGGGGACAGGGGAGGCCGGGGCCAACGTCCTGACTTTC. Translating it yields CASSRGTGEAGANVLTF.